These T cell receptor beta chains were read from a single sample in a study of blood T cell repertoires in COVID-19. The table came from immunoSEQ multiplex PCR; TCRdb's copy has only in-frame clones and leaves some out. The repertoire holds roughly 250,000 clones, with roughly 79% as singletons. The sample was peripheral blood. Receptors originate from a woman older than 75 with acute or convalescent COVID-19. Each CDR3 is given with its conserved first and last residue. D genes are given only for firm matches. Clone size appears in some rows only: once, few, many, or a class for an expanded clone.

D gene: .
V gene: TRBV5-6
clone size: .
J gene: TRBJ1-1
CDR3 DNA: TGTGCCAGCAGCCAATATACAGGGGAAGCTTTCTTT
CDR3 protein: CASSQYTGEAFF

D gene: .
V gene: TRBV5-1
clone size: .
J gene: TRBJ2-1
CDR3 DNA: TGCGCCAGCAGCAGAGGGCATCGGGACATGAATGAGCAGTTCTTC
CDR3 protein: CASSRGHRDMNEQFF

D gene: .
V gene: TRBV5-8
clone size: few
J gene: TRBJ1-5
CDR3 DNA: TGTGCCAGCAGCTTACTTAGTTATAGCAATCAGCCCCAGCATTTT
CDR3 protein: CASSLLSYSNQPQHF

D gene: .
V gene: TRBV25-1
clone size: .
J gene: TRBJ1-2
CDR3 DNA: TGTGCCAGCAGTGAAGGGGGGGAGTACAACTATGGCTACACCTTC
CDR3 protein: CASSEGGEYNYGYTF

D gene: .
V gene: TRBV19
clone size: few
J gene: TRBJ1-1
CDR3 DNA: TGTGCCAGTAGTCGGGTGAACACTGAAGCTTTCTTT
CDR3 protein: CASSRVNTEAFF

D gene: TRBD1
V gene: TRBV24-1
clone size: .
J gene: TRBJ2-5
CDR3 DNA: TGTGCCACCAGTGATCGGACAGGCCAAGAGACCCAGTACTTC
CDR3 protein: CATSDRTGQETQYF

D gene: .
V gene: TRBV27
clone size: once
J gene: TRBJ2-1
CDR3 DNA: TGTGCCAGCAGTTCAGCTAGCGCTAGCTCCTACAATGAGCAGTTCTTC
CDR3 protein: CASSSASASSYNEQFF

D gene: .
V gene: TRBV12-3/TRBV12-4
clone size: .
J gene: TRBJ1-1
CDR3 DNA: TGTGCCAGCAGGATTCAGGGCAGGGAAGCTTTCTTT
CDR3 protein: CASRIQGREAFF

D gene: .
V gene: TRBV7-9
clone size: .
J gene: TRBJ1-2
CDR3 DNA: TGTGCCAGCAGCTCCGAGCCTGTTAACTATGGCTACACCTTC
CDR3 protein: CASSSEPVNYGYTF

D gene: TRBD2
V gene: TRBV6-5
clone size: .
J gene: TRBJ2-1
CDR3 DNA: TGTGCCAGCACTTCTAGCGGAACCTACAATGAGCAGTTCTTC
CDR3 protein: CASTSSGTYNEQFF

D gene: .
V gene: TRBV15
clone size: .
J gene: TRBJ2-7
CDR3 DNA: TGTGCCACCAGCAGAGATCCAGGGGACGAGCAGTACTTC
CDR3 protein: CATSRDPGDEQYF

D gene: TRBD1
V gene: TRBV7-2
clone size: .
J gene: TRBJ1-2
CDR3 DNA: TGTGCCAGCAGCTTCCGGGACAGCAACTATGGCTACACCTTC
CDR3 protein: CASSFRDSNYGYTF

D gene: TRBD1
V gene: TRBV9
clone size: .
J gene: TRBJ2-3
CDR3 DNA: TGTGCCAGCGGGGGGGACAGGGGAAAAGATACGCAGTATTTT
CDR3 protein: CASGGDRGKDTQYF

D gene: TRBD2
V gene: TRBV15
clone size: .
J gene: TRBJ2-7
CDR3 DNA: TGTGCCACCAGCAGAACTACTCCAGCGGGGTCTTTGGGCGCCCTCTACGAGCAGTACTTC
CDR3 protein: CATSRTTPAGSLGALYEQYF

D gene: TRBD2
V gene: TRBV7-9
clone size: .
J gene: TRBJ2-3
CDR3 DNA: TGTGCCAGCAGCCTACTAGCGGGAGCGGAAGATACGCAGTATTTT
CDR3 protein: CASSLLAGAEDTQYF

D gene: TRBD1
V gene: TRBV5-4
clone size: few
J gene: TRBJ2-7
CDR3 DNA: TGTGCCAGCAGAAGAGACAGGGGGCTAACCTACGAGCAGTACTTC
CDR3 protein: CASRRDRGLTYEQYF

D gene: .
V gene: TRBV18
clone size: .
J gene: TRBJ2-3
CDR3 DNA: TGTGCCAGCTCACCACCCTCTATAGATACGCAGTATTTT
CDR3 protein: CASSPPSIDTQYF

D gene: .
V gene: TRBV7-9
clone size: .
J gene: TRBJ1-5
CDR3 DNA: TGTGCCAGCAGCACCAACTGGAATCAGCCCCAGCATTTT
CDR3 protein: CASSTNWNQPQHF

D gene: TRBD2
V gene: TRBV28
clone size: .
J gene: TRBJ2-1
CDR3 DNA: TGTGCCAGCAGTTTGTGGGAGGGCCGCGGTGAGCAGTTCTTC
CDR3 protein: CASSLWEGRGEQFF

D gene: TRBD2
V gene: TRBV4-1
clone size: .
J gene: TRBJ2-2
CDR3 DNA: TGCGCCAGCAGCCAAGATCTGGGACTAGGCGGGGAGCTGTTTTTT
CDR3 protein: CASSQDLGLGGELFF

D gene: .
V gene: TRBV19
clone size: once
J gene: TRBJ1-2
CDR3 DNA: TGTGCCAGTAGTATCAGGGAAGAGAATGGCTACACCTTC
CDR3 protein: CASSIREENGYTF

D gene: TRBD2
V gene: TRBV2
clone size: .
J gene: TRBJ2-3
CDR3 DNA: TGTGCCAGCAAGGGAGTAGCGGGGTTCACAGATACGCAGTATTTT
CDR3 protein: CASKGVAGFTDTQYF

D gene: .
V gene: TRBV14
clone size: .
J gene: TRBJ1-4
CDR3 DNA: TGTGCCAGCAGCCAAGTCAGGGGAGATAATGAAAAACTGTTTTTT
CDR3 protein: CASSQVRGDNEKLFF

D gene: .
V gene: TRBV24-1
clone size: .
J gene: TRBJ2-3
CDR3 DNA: TGTGCCACCAGTTCGGGGGTGACAGATACGCAGTATTTT
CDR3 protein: CATSSGVTDTQYF

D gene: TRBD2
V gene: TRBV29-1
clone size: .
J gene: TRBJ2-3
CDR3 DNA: TGCAGCGGAAGAGCGGGGGCCTCAGATACGCAGTATTTT
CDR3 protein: CSGRAGASDTQYF

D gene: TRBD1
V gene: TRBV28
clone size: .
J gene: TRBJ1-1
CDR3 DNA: TGTGCCAGCAGTCCAAGGACAGGGGCTGAAGCTTTCTTT
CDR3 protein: CASSPRTGAEAFF

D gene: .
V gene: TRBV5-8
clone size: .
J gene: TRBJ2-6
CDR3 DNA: TGTGCCAGCAGCTTAAGATACAGTAACTCTGGGGCCAACGTCCTGACTTTC
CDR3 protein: CASSLRYSNSGANVLTF

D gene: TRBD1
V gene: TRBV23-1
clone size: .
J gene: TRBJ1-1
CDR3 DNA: TGCGCCAGACTGGCCGGGACAGGGGTTATCGGTGAAGCTTTCTTT
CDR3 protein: CARLAGTGVIGEAFF

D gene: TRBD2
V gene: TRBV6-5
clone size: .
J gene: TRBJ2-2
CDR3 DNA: TGTGCCAGCGGGACTAGCGGGAACCCCGGGGAGCTGTTTTTT
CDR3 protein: CASGTSGNPGELFF

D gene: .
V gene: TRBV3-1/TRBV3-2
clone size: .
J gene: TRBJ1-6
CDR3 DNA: TGTGCCAGCAGCCCCAGCTCCTATAATTCACCCCTCCACTTT
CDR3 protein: CASSPSSYNSPLHF

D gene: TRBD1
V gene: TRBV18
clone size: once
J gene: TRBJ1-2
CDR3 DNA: TGTGCCAGCTCACTACTAAACCAAGGACAGGGATATGGCTACACCTTC
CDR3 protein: CASSLLNQGQGYGYTF

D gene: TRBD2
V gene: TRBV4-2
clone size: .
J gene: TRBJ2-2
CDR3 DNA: TGTGCCAGCAGCCAACAATTAGGCACTAGCGGAGGAACCGGGGAGCTGTTTTTT
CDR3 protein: CASSQQLGTSGGTGELFF

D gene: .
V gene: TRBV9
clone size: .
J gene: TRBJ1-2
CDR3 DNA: TGTGCCAGCAGCGTAGACAGTAACTATGGCTACACCTTC
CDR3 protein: CASSVDSNYGYTF

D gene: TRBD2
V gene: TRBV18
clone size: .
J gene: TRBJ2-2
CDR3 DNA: TGTGCCAGCTCACCAGGACTAGCGGATAACACCGGGGAGCTGTTTTTT
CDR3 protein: CASSPGLADNTGELFF

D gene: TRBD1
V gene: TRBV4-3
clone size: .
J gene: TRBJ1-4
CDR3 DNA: TGCGCCAGCAGCCAAGATCTCTTCGGGACAGGAGCTAATGAAAAACTGTTTTTT
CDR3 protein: CASSQDLFGTGANEKLFF

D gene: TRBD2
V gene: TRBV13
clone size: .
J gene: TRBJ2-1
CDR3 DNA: TGTGCCAGCAGCCGGAGACTAGCGGCTAGGGATGGGGCCTACAATGAGCAGTTCTTC
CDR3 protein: CASSRRLAARDGAYNEQFF

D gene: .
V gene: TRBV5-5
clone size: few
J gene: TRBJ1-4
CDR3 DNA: TGTGCCAGCAGCTTGGCAGGGGCTAATGAAAAACTGTTTTTT
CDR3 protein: CASSLAGANEKLFF

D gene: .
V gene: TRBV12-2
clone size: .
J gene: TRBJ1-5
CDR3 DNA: TGTGCAAGTCGCTTAGAGAGATCAAATTATAGCAATCAGCCCCAGCATTTT
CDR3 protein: CASRLERSNYSNQPQHF

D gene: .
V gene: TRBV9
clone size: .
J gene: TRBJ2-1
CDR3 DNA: TGTGCCAGCAGCGTGCGGGGCTGGGGATACAATGAGCAGTTCTTC
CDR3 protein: CASSVRGWGYNEQFF

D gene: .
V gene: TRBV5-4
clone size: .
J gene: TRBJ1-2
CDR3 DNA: TGTGCCAGCAGCTTCGACACGCACTCAGAATATGGCTACACCTTC
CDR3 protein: CASSFDTHSEYGYTF

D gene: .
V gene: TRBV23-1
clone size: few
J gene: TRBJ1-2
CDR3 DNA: TGCGCCAGCAGTCAATCTCGACACATGAGGGTCTATGGCTACACCTTC
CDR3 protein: CASSQSRHMRVYGYTF